The T cell receptor (beta chain) described here comes from a study of identical twins. Study-level findings and limits: There was more out-of-frame TCR alpha sharing in monozygotic twins than models estimated.

This clonotype has more than one count but fewer than ten. As yet, its antigen is unknown. TCRdb re-called the 5' RACE reads with MiXCR, one entry per CDR3 protein. The sample has roughly 690,000 distinct CDR3 sequences, 5.5% to 6.5% seen once. The CDR3 is made up of 12 amino acids. The germline CDR1 and CDR2 sequences are DFQATT and SNEGSKA (reference sequence). Trimming removed 6 bases from V and 5 bases from J, with 13 bases in between. The chain recombines TRBV20-1 with TRBJ2-5; TRBD1 is a possible D gene (5 bases). The sample consisted of naive T cells sorted from blood. The sequence was obtained from a man aged 18 to 30 in good health. This CDR3 reads CSAWAGLETQYF. The CDR3 bases are TGCAGTGCATGGGCAGGGCTGGAGACCCAGTACTTC.